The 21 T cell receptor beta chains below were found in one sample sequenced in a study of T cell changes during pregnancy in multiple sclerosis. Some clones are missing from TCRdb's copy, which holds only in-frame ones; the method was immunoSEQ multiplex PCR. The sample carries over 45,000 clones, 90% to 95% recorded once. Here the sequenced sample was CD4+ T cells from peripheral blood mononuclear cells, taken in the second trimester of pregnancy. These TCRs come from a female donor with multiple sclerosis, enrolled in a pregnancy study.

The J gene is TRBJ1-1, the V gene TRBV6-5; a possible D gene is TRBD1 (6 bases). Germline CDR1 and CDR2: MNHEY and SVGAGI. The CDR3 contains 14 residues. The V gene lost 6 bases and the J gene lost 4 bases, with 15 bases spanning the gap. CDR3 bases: TGTGCCAGCAGCCGACAGGCTGACACCACTGAAGCTTTCTTT. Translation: CASSRQADTTEAFF.

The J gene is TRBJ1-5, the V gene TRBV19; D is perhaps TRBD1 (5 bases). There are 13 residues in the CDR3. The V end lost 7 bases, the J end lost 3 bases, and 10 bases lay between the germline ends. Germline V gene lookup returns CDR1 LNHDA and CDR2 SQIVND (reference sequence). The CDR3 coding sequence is TGTGCCAGTAAAGCAGGGCTCAATCAGCCCCAGCATTTT. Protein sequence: CASKAGLNQPQHF.

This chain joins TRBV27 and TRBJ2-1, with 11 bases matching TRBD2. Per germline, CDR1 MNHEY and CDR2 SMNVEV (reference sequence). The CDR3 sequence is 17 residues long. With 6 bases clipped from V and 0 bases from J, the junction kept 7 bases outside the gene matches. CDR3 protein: CASSSSGGYSSYNEQFF. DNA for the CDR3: TGTGCCAGCAGCTCTAGCGGGGGGTACAGCTCCTACAATGAGCAGTTCTTC.

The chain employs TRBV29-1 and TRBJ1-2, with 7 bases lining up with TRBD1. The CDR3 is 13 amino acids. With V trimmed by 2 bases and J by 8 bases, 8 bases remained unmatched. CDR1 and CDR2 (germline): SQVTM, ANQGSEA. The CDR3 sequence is CSVERGQVGGYTF. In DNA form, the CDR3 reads TGCAGCGTTGAAAGAGGACAGGTGGGCGGCTACACCTTC.

The CDR3 protein is CASRPIGGGPYYEQYF. Here the CDR3 DNA reads TGCGCCAGCAGACCCATCGGGGGAGGGCCCTACTACGAGCAGTACTTC. The chain links TRBV5-1 to TRBJ2-7; 7 nucleotides match TRBD2. After removal of 5 bases from V and 3 bases from J, the junction contained 14 bases not matched to a gene. The CDR3 loop spans 16 amino acids. Germline CDR1 reads SGHRS; CDR2 reads YFSETQ.

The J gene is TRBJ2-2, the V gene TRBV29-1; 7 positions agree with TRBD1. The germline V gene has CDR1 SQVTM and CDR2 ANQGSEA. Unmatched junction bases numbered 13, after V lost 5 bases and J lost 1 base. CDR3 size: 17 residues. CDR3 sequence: CSVKNPLGTENTGELFF. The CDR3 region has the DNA TGCAGCGTTAAAAACCCGCTCGGGACAGAGAACACCGGGGAGCTGTTTTTT.

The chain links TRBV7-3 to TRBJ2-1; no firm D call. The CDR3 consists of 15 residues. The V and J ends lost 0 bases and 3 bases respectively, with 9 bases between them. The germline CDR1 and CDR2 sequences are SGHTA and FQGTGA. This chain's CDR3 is CASSLTFDFYNEQFF. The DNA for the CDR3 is TGTGCCAGCAGCTTAACGTTCGACTTCTACAATGAGCAGTTCTTC. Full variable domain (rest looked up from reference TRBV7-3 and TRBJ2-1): GAGVSQTPSNKVTEKGKYVELRCDPISGHTALYWYRQSLGQGPEFLIYFQGTGAADDSGLPNDRFFAVRPEGSVSTLKIQRTERGDSAVYLCASSLTFDFYNEQFFGPGTRLTVL.

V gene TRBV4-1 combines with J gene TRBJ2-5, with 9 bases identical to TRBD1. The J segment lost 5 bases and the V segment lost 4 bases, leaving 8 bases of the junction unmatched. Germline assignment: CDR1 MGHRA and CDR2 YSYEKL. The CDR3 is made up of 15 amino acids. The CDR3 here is CASSLRGTGPETQYF. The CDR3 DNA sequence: TGCGCCAGCAGCCTTCGAGGGACAGGGCCGGAGACCCAGTACTTC.

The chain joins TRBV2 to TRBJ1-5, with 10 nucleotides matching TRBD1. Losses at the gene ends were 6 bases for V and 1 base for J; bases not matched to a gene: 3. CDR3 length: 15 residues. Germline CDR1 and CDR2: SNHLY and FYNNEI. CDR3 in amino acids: CASREGQGSNQPQHF. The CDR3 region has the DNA TGTGCCAGCAGGGAGGGACAGGGGAGCAATCAGCCCCAGCATTTT.

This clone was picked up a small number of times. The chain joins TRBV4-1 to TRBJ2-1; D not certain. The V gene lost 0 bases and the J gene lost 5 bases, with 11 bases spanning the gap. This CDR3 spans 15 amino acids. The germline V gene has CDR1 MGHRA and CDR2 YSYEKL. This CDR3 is CASSQEEIPDNEQFF. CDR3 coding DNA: TGCGCCAGCAGCCAAGAGGAGATTCCGGACAATGAGCAGTTCTTC.

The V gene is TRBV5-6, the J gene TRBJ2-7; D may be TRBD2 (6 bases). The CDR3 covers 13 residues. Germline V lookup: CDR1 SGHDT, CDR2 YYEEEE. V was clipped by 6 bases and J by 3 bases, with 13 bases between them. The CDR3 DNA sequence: TGTGCCAGCACCTCTTGGGGGGACTACGAGCAGTACTTC. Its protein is CASTSWGDYEQYF.

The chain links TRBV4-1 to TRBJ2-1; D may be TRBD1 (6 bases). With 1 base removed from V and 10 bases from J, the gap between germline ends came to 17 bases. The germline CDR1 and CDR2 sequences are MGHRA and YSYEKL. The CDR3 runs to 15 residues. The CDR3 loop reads CASSQVAQGANEQFF. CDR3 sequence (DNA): TGCGCCAGCAGCCAAGTTGCACAGGGAGCCAACGAGCAGTTCTTC.

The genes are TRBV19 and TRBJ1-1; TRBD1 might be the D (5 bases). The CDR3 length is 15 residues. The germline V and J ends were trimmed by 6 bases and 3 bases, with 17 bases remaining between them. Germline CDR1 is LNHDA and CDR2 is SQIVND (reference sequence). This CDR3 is CASSITGWGDTEAFF. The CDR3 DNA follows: TGTGCCAGTAGCATCACCGGCTGGGGGGACACTGAAGCTTTCTTT. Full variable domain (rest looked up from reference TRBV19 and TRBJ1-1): DGGITQSPKYLFRKEGQNVTLSCEQNLNHDAMYWYRQDPGQGLRLIYYSQIVNDFQKGDIAEGYSVSREKKESFPLTVTSAQKNPTAFYLCASSITGWGDTEAFFGQGTRLTVV.

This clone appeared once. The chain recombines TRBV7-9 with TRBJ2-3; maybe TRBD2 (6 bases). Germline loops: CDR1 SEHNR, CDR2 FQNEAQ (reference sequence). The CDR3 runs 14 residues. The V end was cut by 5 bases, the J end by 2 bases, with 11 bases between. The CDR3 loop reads CASSQLAATDTQYF. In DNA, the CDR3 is TGTGCCAGCAGCCAATTAGCGGCCACAGATACGCAGTATTTT.

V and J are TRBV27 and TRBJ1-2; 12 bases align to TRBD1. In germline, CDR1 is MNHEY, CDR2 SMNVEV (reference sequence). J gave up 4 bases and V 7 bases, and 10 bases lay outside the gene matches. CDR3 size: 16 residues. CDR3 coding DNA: TGTGCCAGCAACCCCCTAGGGACAGGGGGCACCTATGGCTACACCTTC. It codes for CASNPLGTGGTYGYTF.

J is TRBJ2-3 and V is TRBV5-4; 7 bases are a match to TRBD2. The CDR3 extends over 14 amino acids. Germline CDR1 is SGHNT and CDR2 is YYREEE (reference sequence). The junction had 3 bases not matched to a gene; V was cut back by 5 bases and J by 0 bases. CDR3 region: CASSLAGSTDTQYF. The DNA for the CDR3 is TGTGCCAGCAGTTTAGCGGGTAGCACAGATACGCAGTATTTT.

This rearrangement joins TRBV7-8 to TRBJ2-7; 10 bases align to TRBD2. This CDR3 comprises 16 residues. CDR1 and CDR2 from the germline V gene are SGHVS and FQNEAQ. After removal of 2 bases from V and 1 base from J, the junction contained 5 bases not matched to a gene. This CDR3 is CASSLNSGGTSYEQYF. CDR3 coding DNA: TGTGCCAGCAGCTTAAATAGCGGGGGGACTTCCTACGAGCAGTACTTC.

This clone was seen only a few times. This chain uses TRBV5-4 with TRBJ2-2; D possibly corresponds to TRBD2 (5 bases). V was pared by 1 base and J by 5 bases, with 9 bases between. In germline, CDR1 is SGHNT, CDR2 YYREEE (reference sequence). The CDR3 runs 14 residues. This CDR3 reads CASSLNRGTGELFF. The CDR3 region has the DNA TGTGCCAGCAGCTTGAATCGGGGAACCGGGGAGCTGTTTTTT.

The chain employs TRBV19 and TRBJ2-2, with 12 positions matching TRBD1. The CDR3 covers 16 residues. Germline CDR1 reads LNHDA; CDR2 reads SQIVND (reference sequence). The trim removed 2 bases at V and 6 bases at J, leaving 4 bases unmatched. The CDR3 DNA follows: TGTGCCAGTAGTATAAGTTGGGACAGGGGGCCCGGGGAGCTGTTTTTT. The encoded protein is CASSISWDRGPGELFF.

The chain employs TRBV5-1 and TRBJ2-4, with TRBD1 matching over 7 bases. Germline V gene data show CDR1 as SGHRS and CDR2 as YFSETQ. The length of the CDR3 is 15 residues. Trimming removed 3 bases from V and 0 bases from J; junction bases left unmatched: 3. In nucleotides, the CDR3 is TGCGCCAGCAGCTCAGGGGGATTAGCCAAAAACATTCAGTACTTC. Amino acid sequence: CASSSGGLAKNIQYF.

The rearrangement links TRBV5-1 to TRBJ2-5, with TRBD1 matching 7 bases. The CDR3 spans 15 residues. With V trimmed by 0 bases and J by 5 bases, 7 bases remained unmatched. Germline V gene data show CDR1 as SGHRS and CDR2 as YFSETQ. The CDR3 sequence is CASSLADRTRETQYF. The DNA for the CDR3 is TGCGCCAGCAGCTTGGCGGACAGGACGCGGGAGACCCAGTACTTC.